A selection of T cell receptor beta chains follows, all from one sample in a study of blood T cell repertoires in COVID-19. Only in-frame clones appear in the TCRdb table, and some are missing; sequencing was by immunoSEQ multiplex PCR. The table has about 170,000 clones, about 87% seen once. Sequenced sample: peripheral blood. All receptors derive from a woman in her fifties or sixties with acute or convalescent COVID-19. CDR3s include the opening cysteine and the closing phenylalanine or tryptophan. The D gene is left open where the match is weak. The size entry is marked missing in some rows and otherwise reads once, few, many or a size class.

clone size,J gene,V gene,D gene,CDR3 protein,CDR3 DNA
.,TRBJ1-1,TRBV7-6,.,CASSLSGIPMNTEAFF,TGTGCCAGTAGCTTATCGGGGATACCCATGAACACTGAAGCTTTCTTT
.,TRBJ2-3,TRBV18,TRBD2,CASSPGTSGRQSTDTQYF,TGTGCCAGCTCACCAGGGACTAGCGGGAGACAGAGCACAGATACGCAGTATTTT
once,TRBJ1-1,TRBV19,TRBD1,CASSIPQGQGAEAFF,TGTGCCAGTAGTATACCCCAGGGACAGGGGGCCGAAGCTTTCTTT
.,TRBJ2-1,TRBV18,TRBD2,CASSPSGEVVEQFF,TGTGCCAGCTCACCAAGCGGGGAGGTGGTGGAGCAGTTCTTC
.,TRBJ2-7,TRBV7-9,TRBD1,CASSYSPTGGDYEQYF,TGTGCCAGCAGTTATAGCCCGACAGGGGGTGACTACGAGCAGTACTTC
.,TRBJ2-3,TRBV2,.,CATLRDSTDTQYF,TGTGCCACCCTACGGGACTCCACAGATACGCAGTATTTT
.,TRBJ1-2,TRBV5-1,TRBD1,CASRGSGTALYYYGYTF,TGCGCCAGCAGGGGCTCCGGGACAGCTTTATACTACTATGGCTACACCTTC
.,TRBJ2-1,TRBV19,TRBD2,CASTYSGGAYNEQFF,TGTGCCAGTACCTATAGCGGGGGGGCCTACAATGAGCAGTTCTTC
.,TRBJ2-2,TRBV7-2,.,CASSFRAGGFNTGELFF,TGTGCCAGCAGCTTTAGGGCGGGTGGTTTTAACACCGGGGAGCTGTTTTTT
.,TRBJ1-5,TRBV30,TRBD1,CAWSGGQGPASGNQPQHF,TGTGCCTGGAGTGGCGGACAGGGCCCGGCGTCGGGCAATCAGCCCCAGCATTTT
.,TRBJ2-2,TRBV11-3,.,CASSWGAGELFF,TGTGCCAGCAGCTGGGGGGCCGGGGAGCTGTTTTTT
.,TRBJ2-1,TRBV18,TRBD2,CASSGLAVYNEQFF,TGTGCCAGCTCAGGACTAGCGGTCTACAATGAGCAGTTCTTC
.,TRBJ2-7,TRBV5-1,TRBD1,CASSPGTAARRSYEQYF,TGCGCCAGCAGCCCCGGGACAGCCGCAAGACGCTCCTACGAGCAGTACTTC
.,TRBJ1-3,TRBV7-2,TRBD1,CASSLQGGSSGNTIYF,TGTGCCAGCAGCTTACAAGGGGGCTCTAGTGGAAACACCATATATTTT
.,TRBJ1-6,TRBV10-3,TRBD1,CAIRSGTGYSPLHF,TGTGCCATCAGGAGCGGGACAGGGTATTCACCCCTCCACTTT
.,TRBJ1-2,TRBV30,.,CAWNRYSYGYTF,TGTGCCTGGAACAGGTATTCCTATGGCTACACCTTC
.,TRBJ2-3,TRBV5-6,TRBD2,CASTTRGDTQYF,TGTGCCAGCACCACGCGGGGGGATACGCAGTATTTT
.,TRBJ1-4,TRBV5-5,.,CASSLRGTLGNEKLFF,TGTGCCAGCAGCTTGAGGGGGACCCTTGGGAATGAAAAACTGTTTTTT
.,TRBJ1-3,TRBV5-1,.,CASSLAGRGSGNTIYF,TGCGCCAGCAGCTTGGCGGGCAGGGGTAGTGGAAACACCATATATTTT
.,TRBJ2-5,TRBV19,.,CASSISPGREVTQYF,TGTGCCAGTAGTATCTCCCCCGGCAGGGAAGTGACCCAGTACTTC
.,TRBJ1-2,TRBV12-3/TRBV12-4,.,CASSITGYGYTF,TGTGCCAGCAGTATAACAGGGTATGGCTACACCTTC
.,TRBJ2-5,TRBV6-2/TRBV6-3,.,CASSFPSGYQETQYF,TGTGCCAGCAGTTTCCCTTCGGGGTACCAAGAGACCCAGTACTTC
.,TRBJ2-3,TRBV15,TRBD2,CATRTSLGADTQYF,TGTGCCACCCGGACTAGCTTAGGGGCAGATACGCAGTATTTT
.,TRBJ2-7,TRBV16,TRBD1,CASSPLGTADEQYF,TGTGCCAGCAGTCCTCTGGGGACAGCCGACGAGCAGTACTTC
.,TRBJ2-2,TRBV27,TRBD2,CASSFLAGGDGELFF,TGTGCCAGCAGTTTCCTAGCGGGAGGGGACGGGGAGCTGTTTTTT
few,TRBJ2-2,TRBV6-6,.,CASSASGAGGELFF,TGTGCCAGCAGTGCATCGGGAGCGGGCGGGGAGCTGTTTTTT
.,TRBJ1-2,TRBV9,TRBD1,CASSLRDRGPYGYTF,TGTGCCAGCAGCCTCCGGGACAGGGGGCCCTATGGCTACACCTTC
.,TRBJ2-5,TRBV27,TRBD1,CASSYRGRGETQYF,TGTGCCAGCAGTTACAGGGGGCGCGGAGAGACCCAGTACTTC
.,TRBJ2-2,TRBV5-1,.,CASSGLGATGELFF,TGCGCCAGCAGCGGTTTGGGGGCCACCGGGGAGCTGTTTTTT
.,TRBJ1-1,TRBV21-1,.,CASSKEASKDILTEAFF,TGTGCCAGCAGCAAAGAAGCGTCGAAGGACATACTCACTGAAGCTTTCTTT
.,TRBJ1-4,TRBV19,TRBD1,CASSISTTGGWEKLFF,TGTGCCAGTAGTATAAGTACTACAGGGGGTTGGGAAAAACTGTTTTTT
.,TRBJ1-1,TRBV6-5,TRBD1,CASLTGGLGTEAFF,TGTGCCAGCCTAACAGGGGGCCTTGGGACTGAAGCTTTCTTT
.,TRBJ1-4,TRBV29-1,.,CSVVYNEKLFF,TGCAGCGTTGTGTATAATGAAAAACTGTTTTTT
.,TRBJ1-1,TRBV9,.,CASSIRVNTEAFF,TGTGCCAGCAGCATCAGGGTGAACACTGAAGCTTTCTTT
.,TRBJ2-3,TRBV3-1/TRBV3-2,TRBD2,CASSQDQRGGLWYF,TGTGCCAGCAGTCAAGATCAGCGGGGGGGCTTATGGTATTTT
.,TRBJ1-2,TRBV7-9,.,CASSLGPDRARYGYTF,TGTGCCAGCAGCTTGGGGCCCGACAGAGCTCGTTATGGCTACACCTTC
.,TRBJ1-1,TRBV7-2,.,CASSQTVNTEAFF,TGTGCCAGCAGCCAGACAGTAAACACTGAAGCTTTCTTT
.,TRBJ1-2,TRBV6-1,.,CASSEGASYGYTF,TGTGCCAGCAGTGAGGGGGCGAGCTATGGCTACACCTTC
.,TRBJ1-1,TRBV3-1/TRBV3-2,.,CASSQDPLTINTEAFF,TGTGCCAGCAGCCAAGATCCTTTGACAATAAACACTGAAGCTTTCTTT
.,TRBJ1-1,TRBV19,.,CASSIQGSRGLNTEAFF,TGTGCCAGTAGTATCCAGGGGAGTAGGGGCCTGAACACTGAAGCTTTCTTT
once,TRBJ2-2,TRBV7-2,.,CASSLIGGTGTGELFF,TGTGCCAGCAGTTTGATTGGGGGCACGGGCACCGGGGAGCTGTTTTTT
.,TRBJ2-1,TRBV7-2,TRBD2,CASKPSGSSYNEQFF,TGTGCCAGTAAGCCCAGCGGGAGCTCCTACAATGAGCAGTTCTTC
.,TRBJ1-1,TRBV30,TRBD1,CAWSGTGGRTEAFF,TGTGCCTGGAGTGGTACAGGGGGCCGGACTGAAGCTTTCTTT
.,TRBJ1-2,TRBV6-5,.,CAANSQTVYGYTF,TGTGCCGCGAATTCTCAGACAGTCTATGGCTACACCTTC
.,TRBJ2-3,TRBV2,TRBD1,CASSGGQGTDTQYF,TGTGCCAGCAGCGGCGGACAGGGGACAGATACGCAGTATTTT
.,TRBJ2-7,TRBV5-1,TRBD1,CASSFLGQGTRGSYEQYF,TGCGCCAGCAGCTTCCTGGGACAGGGGACTAGGGGCTCCTACGAGCAGTACTTC
.,TRBJ2-1,TRBV7-2,TRBD2,CASSLVAGNEQFF,TGTGCCAGCAGCTTAGTAGCGGGTAATGAGCAGTTCTTC
once,TRBJ1-1,TRBV11-2,.,CASSLDQDVGEAFF,TGTGCCAGCAGCTTAGATCAGGATGTGGGCGAAGCTTTCTTT
.,TRBJ2-3,TRBV7-2,.,CASSLGRTPSTDTQYF,TGTGCCAGCAGCTTAGGAAGGACTCCTAGCACAGATACGCAGTATTTT
once,TRBJ1-4,TRBV9,.,CASSVDSGGINEKLFF,TGTGCCAGCAGCGTAGATTCAGGAGGGATTAATGAAAAACTGTTTTTT
.,TRBJ1-1,TRBV6-5,TRBD1,CASRRTGGTEAFF,TGTGCCAGCAGACGGACAGGGGGCACTGAAGCTTTCTTT
once,TRBJ2-1,TRBV7-8,TRBD1,CASSLDVRGSEQFF,TGTGCCAGCAGCTTAGATGTCAGGGGGAGTGAGCAGTTCTTC
.,TRBJ2-7,TRBV30,.,CACQKGGALSYEQYF,TGTGCCTGCCAAAAAGGGGGGGCCCTATCCTACGAGCAGTACTTC
.,TRBJ1-2,TRBV5-1,TRBD1,CASSEAGTGYGYTF,TGCGCCAGCAGCGAGGCCGGGACAGGCTATGGCTACACCTTC